The 17 T cell receptor beta chains listed next were all sequenced from one sample in a study of neoadjuvant nivolumab and ipilimumab in lung cancer. The table came from immunoSEQ multiplex PCR; TCRdb's copy has only in-frame clones and leaves some out. The table has approximately 7,000 clones, roughly four fifths seen once; the top ten hold 3.5% to 4.5%. This specimen consisted of tumor tissue, obtained after neoadjuvant nivolumab, alone or with ipilimumab, at or shortly before surgery. These receptors were obtained from an adult with non-small cell lung cancer.

The chain couples TRBV1 to TRBJ1-3; TRBD1 was called by the table and not checked on the DNA. TRBV1 is marked as a pseudogene. The CDR3 runs 16 residues. CDR3 nucleotides: TGCACCAGCAGCCTGGGACAGTGGAGCTCTGGAAACACCATATATTTT. This sequence encodes CTSSLGQWSSGNTIYF.

The CDR3 bases are TGTGCCAGCAGCGTCCGATGGAAGGACACTGAAGCTTTCTTT. Encoded protein: CASSVRWKDTEAFF. This rearrangement joins TRBV9 to TRBJ1-1; D is unresolved. From germline, CDR1 is SGDLS and CDR2 YYNGEE. The CDR3 runs to 14 residues. The V and J ends lost 2 bases and 3 bases respectively, with 11 bases between them.

This clone was counted a few times. The chain is built from TRBV5-6 and TRBJ2-7; TRBD1 is a possible D gene (6 bases). CDR1 and CDR2 from the germline V gene are SGHDT and YYEEEE. The CDR3 totals 15 residues. Trimming took 5 bases from V and 3 from J, leaving 18 bases between them. The CDR3, as DNA: TGTGCCAGCAGTTTCGGACAGTTACTGTTCTACGAGCAGTACTTC. Translating it yields CASSFGQLLFYEQYF.

This chain joins TRBV29-1 and TRBJ2-1; perhaps TRBD2 as D (5 bases). Looked up from germline, CDR1 is SQVTM and CDR2 is ANQGSEA. The V end lost 2 bases, the J end lost 5 bases, and 16 bases lay between the germline ends. This CDR3 is built from 15 residues. CDR3 in amino acids: CSVEYPVWGDNEQFF. CDR3 sequence (DNA): TGCAGCGTTGAATACCCGGTTTGGGGAGACAATGAGCAGTTCTTC.

This sequence joins TRBV5-1 and TRBJ2-5; 14 nucleotides agree with TRBD2. Per germline, CDR1 SGHRS and CDR2 YFSETQ. The CDR3 extends over 16 amino acids. J gave up 0 bases and V 5 bases, and 3 bases lay outside the gene matches. The CDR3, as DNA: TGCGCCAGCAGAATGGGACTAGCGGGAGACCAAGAGACCCAGTACTTC. Amino acid sequence: CASRMGLAGDQETQYF.

The gene calls are TRBV28 and TRBJ2-3; D is unresolved. Trimming left V 7 bases short and J 2 bases short, with 13 bases between. From germline, CDR1 is MDHEN and CDR2 SYDVKM. There are 14 residues in the CDR3. The DNA of the CDR3 is TGTGCCAGCACCCCCGCCGGACCCACAGATACGCAGTATTTT. It translates to CASTPAGPTDTQYF.

The rearrangement joins TRBV15 to TRBJ1-5; D is uncertain. Germline V gene data show CDR1 as LNHNV and CDR2 as YYDKDF (reference sequence). V was pared by 0 bases and J by 0 bases, with 12 bases between. This CDR3 is built from 17 residues. The CDR3 region is CATSRDKADYSNQPQHF. In DNA form, the CDR3 reads TGTGCCACCAGCAGAGATAAAGCGGATTATAGCAATCAGCCCCAGCATTTT.

This chain joins TRBV11-2 and TRBJ1-1; no clear D. Germline V gene data show CDR1 as SGHAT and CDR2 as FQNNGV. The CDR3 covers 15 residues. V lost 0 bases and J 5 bases, leaving 13 bases between the germline ends. The CDR3 is CASSLDPAGYTEAFF. The CDR3 DNA sequence: TGTGCCAGCAGCTTAGATCCGGCAGGATATACTGAAGCTTTCTTT.

The genes are TRBV2 and TRBJ1-2; possible D gene TRBD1, 5 bases. Germline V CDR1 and CDR2: SNHLY, FYNNEI. The CDR3 contains 13 residues. V lost 4 bases to trimming and J lost 4 bases, with 10 bases between them. CDR3 coding DNA: TGTGCCAGCAGTGCCCGGGGCGGCTATGGCTACACCTTC. It specifies CASSARGGYGYTF.

The chain uses TRBV5-4 and TRBJ2-5; D call uncertain. V lost 3 bases and J lost 3, with 9 bases in between. This CDR3 comprises 13 residues. Germline-derived CDR1 and CDR2 are SGHNT and YYREEE (reference sequence). The CDR3 DNA follows: TGTGCCAGCAGCTCGGAGTGGGAAGAGACCCAGTACTTC. Encoded protein: CASSSEWEETQYF.

The chain recombines TRBV5-1 with TRBJ2-5; no clear D. The germline V and J ends were trimmed by 0 bases and 2 bases, with 14 bases remaining between them. CDR1 SGHRS and CDR2 YFSETQ come from the germline V gene. This CDR3 comprises 16 residues. The CDR3 DNA is TGCGCCAGCAGCTTGGGAGGCGGAAGCAGACAAGAGACCCAGTACTTC. Amino acid sequence: CASSLGGGSRQETQYF.

In this sample, this clone turned up once. The chain has TRBV28 and TRBJ2-7; no clear D. V dropped 3 bases and J dropped 6 bases, with 9 bases sitting between them. This CDR3 region has 12 residues. Germline assignment: CDR1 MDHEN and CDR2 SYDVKM. DNA of the CDR3: TGTGCCAGCAGTTTCTCGACACGCGAGCAGTACTTC. Residues: CASSFSTREQYF.

The chain has TRBV5-1 and TRBJ2-5, with D possibly matching TRBD2 (5 bases). Trimming removed 5 bases from V and 2 bases from J, with 16 bases in between. Germline lookup yields CDR1 SGHRS and CDR2 YFSETQ. This CDR3 contains 15 residues. The CDR3 DNA reads TGCGCCAGCAGAGGAGGTCCGCTACGGCAAGAGACCCAGTACTTC. Amino acids: CASRGGPLRQETQYF.

The chain has TRBV27 and TRBJ1-3; unclear D gene. The CDR3 length is 19 residues. Trimming took 5 bases from V and 3 from J, leaving 26 bases between them. Looked up from germline, CDR1 is MNHEY and CDR2 is SMNVEV (reference sequence). The CDR3 nucleotides are TGTGCCAGCAGTCCCTACTCACTGACACTTCAGAGTAATGGAAACACCATATATTTT. Its translation is CASSPYSLTLQSNGNTIYF.

The chain employs TRBV18 and TRBJ1-1, with 7 bases that match TRBD1. CDR1 is KGHSH and CDR2 is LQKENI in the germline V gene. The CDR3 totals 14 residues. With V trimmed by 2 bases and J by 5 bases, 5 bases remained unmatched. In nucleotides, the CDR3 is TGTGCCAGCTCACCAATACAGGGGAAAACTGAAGCTTTCTTT. Translated, it gives CASSPIQGKTEAFF. Filled out from reference TRBV18 and TRBJ1-1, the complete variable domain reads NAGVMQNPRHLVRRRGQEARLRCSPMKGHSHVYWYRQLPEEGLKFMVYLQKENIIDESGMPKERFSAEFPKEGPSILRIQQVVRGDSAAYFCASSPIQGKTEAFFGQGTRLTVV.

This rearrangement joins TRBV5-6 to TRBJ1-5; no clear D. This CDR3 region has 17 residues. The germline V and J ends were trimmed by 0 bases and 0 bases, with 13 bases remaining between them. CDR1 and CDR2 (germline): SGHDT, YYEEEE. The CDR3 nucleotides read TGTGCCAGCAGCTTGGCGGGTGGGCACTATAGCAATCAGCCCCAGCATTTT. Amino acid sequence: CASSLAGGHYSNQPQHF.

V gene TRBV6-7 combines with J gene TRBJ1-1; D perhaps matches TRBD1 (6 bases). TRBV6-7 carries the ORF label, with uncertain function. CDR3 size: 14 residues. Trimming left V 5 bases short and J 3 bases short, with 13 bases between. The CDR3 DNA reads TGTGCCAGCAGTGAAGGACAGATAGACACTGAAGCTTTCTTT. This codes for CASSEGQIDTEAFF.